This T cell receptor (beta chain) was captured in a study of cytomegalovirus exposure and HLA in healthy donors. Study results and limitations: Researchers catalogued under 200 TCR beta chains as cytomegalovirus-associated. Previous analysis showed most TCR beta V segments were productive about 87% or about 30% of the time.

In the case of this clone: Its antigen is currently unknown.

Per germline, CDR1 SNHLY and CDR2 FYNNEI. The CDR3 extends over 14 amino acids. Unmatched junction bases numbered 6, after V lost 6 bases and J lost 9 bases. At collection, donors were nominally healthy, but unrecorded immune exposures were probable. PCR used 60 Vbeta primers and 13 Jbeta primers. In the source study's methods: Later work found 65 million to 100 million unique TCR beta chains, with approximately 12 million shared. TCRdb's copy holds only in-frame clones and misses some; the assay was immunoSEQ multiplex PCR. That table gives V, J and clone size, and the DNA gave D and trimming. The table shows 140,000 to 150,000 clones, with about 84% occurring only once.

The clonotype comes from a male donor in good health and CMV-seronegative. Sequencing was performed on PBMCs. The chain uses TRBV2 and TRBJ1-6; 9 bases match TRBD1. CDR3: CASRAGQGGSPLHF. For the CDR3, the DNA is TGTGCCAGCAGAGCGGGACAGGGTGGTTCACCCCTCCACTTT.